Listed here is a single TCR beta chain. This record comes from a study of patients and donors after allogeneic stem cell transplantation. TCRdb reprocessed the RT-PCR reads with MiXCR, giving one entry per CDR3 protein. The repertoire holds over 350,000 distinct CDR3 sequences, with around 15% as singletons. Germline lookup yields CDR1 SGHTS and CDR2 YDEGEE. The CDR3 length is 14 residues. V was shortened by 2 bases and J by 4 bases, with 12 bases between the two germline ends. This TCR was sampled from a human donor who was either an allogeneic HSCT recipient or a stem cell or donor lymphocyte infusion donor (not recorded which). It is not recorded whose cells these are; they may come from a transplant donor. Sequenced material: blood, either unsorted or a sorted T cell fraction (not recorded which). The chain joins TRBV5-8 to TRBJ1-1; a weak D match, TRBD1 (5 bases). CDR3 DNA: TGTGCCAGCAGCTTCTTTAGAAGGGGCACTGAAGCTTTCTTT. It yields the protein CASSFFRRGTEAFF. Together with reference TRBV5-8 and TRBJ1-1, the CDR3 gives the full variable domain: EAGVTQSPTHLIKTRGQQATLRCSPISGHTSVYWYQQALGLGLQFLLWYDEGEERNRGNFPPRFSGRQFPNYSSELNVNALELEDSALYLCASSFFRRGTEAFFGQGTRLTVV.